This TCR beta chain is from a study of CD8 T cells in ankylosing spondylitis. V shed 5 bases, J shed 2 bases, and the junction held 8 bases outside the gene matches. The CDR3 consists of 15 residues. Germline CDR1 is SGHTA and CDR2 is FQGNSA. Study-wide points: Typical of ankylosing spondylitis blood, it appeared, was a TCR beta motif of several highly homologous variants.

A note on this clonotype: Its antigen is unidentified.

Quantitative 5'-RACE with molecular barcodes generated TCR beta libraries. TCRdb re-analysed the 5' RACE reads in MiXCR, keeping a single row per CDR3 protein. The sample gives about 800,000 distinct CDR3 sequences, 12% of which show up once; roughly 0.51% is in the top ten. This sequence was found in a male donor with ankylosing spondylitis. Material for sequencing was blood, either unsorted or a sorted T cell fraction (not recorded which). This chain connects TRBV7-2 to TRBJ2-7; TRBD1 matches 8 bases. CDR3 nucleotide sequence: TGTGCCAGCAGCCCCTGGACAGGGTTTACCTACGAGCAGTACTTC. Amino acids: CASSPWTGFTYEQYF.